These 24 T cell receptor beta chains came from one sample sequenced in a study of CD8 T cells in Susac syndrome. RNA was extracted with the RNeasy kit, and a quantity of about 0.45 to 1 ug was reverse transcribed using random hexamers. A single record per CDR3 protein comes from TCRdb applying MiXCR to the immunoSEQ multiplex PCR reads. The sample contains 250,000 to 300,000 distinct CDR3 sequences, approximately 81% of which appear only once. The sequencing input was CD8+ T cells from PBMCs. The receptor set was obtained from a human donor with multiple sclerosis.

The rearrangement links TRBV7-9 to TRBJ2-5; 7 bases match TRBD1. V gave up 5 bases and J gave up 2 bases; unmatched junction bases: 8. The CDR3 is made up of 15 amino acids. The V gene's germline CDR1 is SEHNR and CDR2 FQNEAQ (reference sequence). The CDR3 region has the DNA TGTGCCAGCAGCGCCTGGGACAGAGCTCAAGAGACCCAGTACTTC. It specifies CASSAWDRAQETQYF.

The table lists this clonotype with a few counts. V gene TRBV20-1 combines with J gene TRBJ2-1; D possibly corresponds to TRBD2 (6 bases). Per the germline V gene, CDR1 is DFQATT and CDR2 is SNEGSKA (reference sequence). The CDR3 is made up of 16 amino acids. Trimming pared 1 base from V and 2 bases from J, leaving 15 bases between. The CDR3 DNA sequence: TGCAGTGCTAGAGCCTTTTGGCGGGAAGCCTACAATGAGCAGTTCTTC. Translating it yields CSARAFWREAYNEQFF.

The CDR3 nucleotides are TGTGCCAGCAGTTCGAGGGAGACTAGCGGGAGCTATGAGCAGTTCTTC. Residues: CASSSRETSGSYEQFF. This sequence joins TRBV6-5 and TRBJ2-1; 12 nucleotides agree with TRBD2. V lost 4 bases, J lost 8 bases, and 9 bases stayed unmatched. Germline V CDR1 and CDR2: MNHEY, SVGAGI. The CDR3 has 16 residues.

The chain has TRBV28 and TRBJ1-6, with TRBD1 as a possible D gene (5 bases). The V and J ends lost 2 bases and 9 bases respectively, with 14 bases between them. The germline gives CDR1 MDHEN, CDR2 SYDVKM. The CDR3 runs to 15 residues. The CDR3 DNA reads TGTGCCAGCAGTTTAATGGCCGTCGGGGGTTCACCCCTCCACTTT. This encodes CASSLMAVGGSPLHF.

This clonotype appeared a few times. The chain is built from TRBV9 and TRBJ2-1, with D perhaps matching TRBD1 (6 bases). Germline V gene sequence: CDR1 SGDLS, CDR2 YYNGEE. V was clipped by 2 bases and J by 0 bases, with 12 bases between them. This CDR3 is 16 amino acids long. The CDR3 is CASSVGRGSSYNEQFF. As DNA, the CDR3 is TGTGCCAGCAGCGTCGGCAGGGGTAGCTCCTACAATGAGCAGTTCTTC.

V gene TRBV6-1 combines with J gene TRBJ1-1; 8 bases map to TRBD1. J gave up 4 bases and V 8 bases, and 6 bases lay outside the gene matches. CDR1 and CDR2 (germline): MNHNS, SASEGT. The CDR3 runs to 13 residues. CDR3 amino acids: CASGQGWGTEAFF. For the CDR3, the DNA is TGTGCCAGCGGACAGGGATGGGGCACTGAAGCTTTCTTT.

The chain joins TRBV7-9 to TRBJ2-7; 9 bases map to TRBD2. This CDR3 spans 12 amino acids. Germline lookup yields CDR1 SEHNR and CDR2 FQNEAQ (reference sequence). J lost 2 bases, V lost 10 bases, and 3 bases had no gene match. CDR3 in amino acids: CATSGTPYEQYF. The CDR3 DNA is TGTGCCACTAGCGGGACCCCCTACGAGCAGTACTTC. The full variable domain, rest sourced from reference TRBV7-9 and TRBJ2-7, is DTGVSQNPRHKITKRGQNVTFRCDPISEHNRLYWYRQTLGQGPEFLTYFQNEAQLEKSRLLSDRFSAERPKGSFSTLEIQRTEQGDSAMYLCATSGTPYEQYFGPGTRLTVT.

The chain joins TRBV28 to TRBJ2-7; D perhaps matches TRBD2 (5 bases). The CDR3 spans 14 residues. The V end lost 7 bases, the J end lost 2 bases, and 15 bases lay between the germline ends. Germline V gene sequence: CDR1 MDHEN, CDR2 SYDVKM. CDR3 loop: CASTNSGETYEQYF. The CDR3, as DNA: TGTGCCAGCACCAACTCCGGGGAAACCTACGAGCAGTACTTC. The variable domain in full, completed from reference TRBV28 and TRBJ2-7, reads DVKVTQSSRYLVKRTGEKVFLECVQDMDHENMFWYRQDPGLGLRLIYFSYDVKMKEKGDIPEGYSVSREKKERFSLILESASTNQTSMYLCASTNSGETYEQYFGPGTRLTVT.

The chain couples TRBV18 to TRBJ1-4; TRBD1 matches at 7 bases. CDR3 length equals 16 residues. J was trimmed by 5 bases and V by 2 bases; bases with no gene match: 8. CDR1 is KGHSH and CDR2 is LQKENI in the germline V gene. This CDR3 is CASSPWDSEGNEKLFF. CDR3 DNA: TGTGCCAGCTCACCATGGGACAGCGAGGGAAATGAAAAACTGTTTTTT.

This chain joins TRBV15 and TRBJ2-3, with D tentatively TRBD1 or TRBD2 (6 bases each). Per the germline V gene, CDR1 is LNHNV and CDR2 is YYDKDF (reference sequence). CDR3 length: 12 amino acids. Trimming removed 9 bases from V and 6 bases from J, with 13 bases in between. CDR3 nucleotides: TGTGCCACTATCGGAGGGGGTGATACGCAGTATTTT. It codes for CATIGGGDTQYF. The variable domain in full, completed from reference TRBV15 and TRBJ2-3, reads DAMVIQNPRYQVTQFGKPVTLSCSQTLNHNVMYWYQQKSSQAPKLLFHYYDKDFNNEADTPDNFQSRRPNTSFCFLDIRSPGLGDTAMYLCATIGGGDTQYFGPGTRLTVL.

This chain connects TRBV28 to TRBJ2-7, with TRBD1 matching over 10 bases. CDR1 MDHEN and CDR2 SYDVKM come from the germline V gene. V was clipped by 6 bases and J by 1 base; unmatched bases: 3. There are 14 residues in the CDR3. CDR3 in DNA: TGTGCCAGCAGCCGACAGGGGGCGTCCTACGAGCAGTACTTC. Translation: CASSRQGASYEQYF.

The chain is built from TRBV5-1 and TRBJ1-4, with D tentatively TRBD1 (6 bases). The length of the CDR3 is 15 residues. Deletions cut 0 bases from V and 5 bases from J, with 11 bases between. Looked up from germline, CDR1 is SGHRS and CDR2 is YFSETQ. The CDR3 region has the DNA TGCGCCAGCAGCTTGGCAGGGGCCGTAAATGAAAAACTGTTTTTT. Amino acid sequence: CASSLAGAVNEKLFF.

The chain joins TRBV13 to TRBJ2-1; no clear D. The CDR3 is 13 residues long. The V end was cut by 5 bases, the J end by 3 bases, with 8 bases between. The germline CDR1 and CDR2 sequences are PRHDT and FYEKMQ (reference sequence). The CDR3 region has the DNA TGTGCCAGCAGCCGACTTAACTACAATGAGCAGTTCTTC. Its protein is CASSRLNYNEQFF. Full variable domain (rest looked up from reference TRBV13 and TRBJ2-1): AAGVIQSPRHLIKEKRETATLKCYPIPRHDTVYWYQQGPGQDPQFLISFYEKMQSDKGSIPDRFSAQQFSDYHSELNMSSLELGDSALYFCASSRLNYNEQFFGPGTRLTVL.

This rearrangement joins TRBV28 to TRBJ2-3; no definite D call. Germline values: CDR1 MDHEN, CDR2 SYDVKM. The CDR3 length is 15 residues. V lost 6 bases and J lost 0, with 13 bases in between. The CDR3 DNA is TGTGCCAGCAGCCTGCAGGTGGGGAGCACAGATACGCAGTATTTT. Protein: CASSLQVGSTDTQYF.

The V gene is TRBV15, the J gene TRBJ2-1; weak D call: TRBD1 (5 bases). This CDR3 region has 12 residues. CDR1 and CDR2 (germline): LNHNV, YYDKDF (reference sequence). V was cut by 8 bases and J by 7 bases, with 12 bases left in between. For the CDR3, the DNA is TGTGCCACCTCCAGGGATTTGAATGAGCAGTTCTTC. Translated, it gives CATSRDLNEQFF.

The chain carries TRBV27 and TRBJ2-3, with D perhaps given as TRBD1 or TRBD2 (5 bases each). Trimming shortened V by 6 bases and J by 6 bases, and 16 bases separated the two germline ends. This CDR3 has 14 amino acids. Germline lookup yields CDR1 MNHEY and CDR2 SMNVEV (reference sequence). CDR3 protein: CASSLGEIGDTQYF. The DNA of the CDR3 is TGTGCCAGCAGCCTAGGGGAGATCGGGGATACGCAGTATTTT.

This rearrangement joins TRBV28 to TRBJ2-3, with TRBD2 as a possible D gene (6 bases). Germline assignment: CDR1 MDHEN and CDR2 SYDVKM. V was clipped by 3 bases and J by 6 bases, with 19 bases between them. CDR3 length: 16 residues. The CDR3 bases are TGTGCCAGCAGTTTGGACTACACGAAACTTGGGGATACGCAGTATTTT. Amino acid sequence: CASSLDYTKLGDTQYF.

This clonotype was counted only a few times. One end of the junction fails to match germline, which may point to a read error. The chain combines TRBV29-1 with TRBJ2-1, with TRBD2 matching over 7 bases. The CDR3 has 14 amino acids. Germline V gene sequence: CDR1 SQVTM, CDR2 ANQGSEA. The CDR3 DNA reads as TGCAGCGTTGGGCAGAGCGGGACCCACAATGAGCAGTTCTTT. This codes for CSVGQSGTHNEQFF.

The V gene is TRBV27, the J gene TRBJ1-2; 12 positions agree with TRBD1. The trim removed 2 bases at V and 8 bases at J, leaving 3 bases unmatched. CDR1 and CDR2 from the germline V gene are MNHEY and SMNVEV (reference sequence). This CDR3 region has 14 residues. CDR3 loop: CASSLGGTGGGYTF. CDR3 DNA sequence: TGTGCCAGCAGTTTAGGCGGGACAGGGGGCGGCTACACCTTC.

The chain couples TRBV2 to TRBJ1-5; D gene unclear. In germline, CDR1 is SNHLY, CDR2 FYNNEI. With 2 bases removed from V and 0 bases from J, the gap between germline ends came to 14 bases. This CDR3 contains 17 residues. CDR3 sequence (DNA): TGTGCCAGCAGTGAATCTGGTTTAACAGATAGCAATCAGCCCCAGCATTTT. Protein product: CASSESGLTDSNQPQHF. Full variable domain (outside the CDR3, taken from reference TRBV2 and TRBJ1-5): EPEVTQTPSHQVTQMGQEVILRCVPISNHLYFYWYRQILGQKVEFLVSFYNNEISEKSEIFDDQFSVERPDGSNFTLKIRSTKLEDSAMYFCASSESGLTDSNQPQHFGDGTRLSIL.

This clonotype has a handful of counts. The V and J genes are TRBV7-9 and TRBJ2-5; D is undetermined. The CDR3 runs to 13 residues. Trimming removed 1 base from V and 2 bases from J, with 5 bases in between. Germline assignment: CDR1 SEHNR and CDR2 FQNEAQ (reference sequence). The CDR3 DNA follows: TGTGCCAGCAGCTTAGGGCCGCAAGAGACCCAGTACTTC. Translation: CASSLGPQETQYF.

The gene calls are TRBV30 and TRBJ1-5, with D maybe TRBD1 (5 bases). Trimming shortened V by 6 bases and J by 7 bases, and 19 bases separated the two germline ends. The CDR3 extends over 14 amino acids. The germline CDR1 and CDR2 sequences are GTSNPN and SVGIG (reference sequence). CDR3 DNA: TGTGCCTGTACGAGCCCCGTCCGGGGCCAGCCCCAGCATTTT. Protein: CACTSPVRGQPQHF.

The chain has TRBV15 and TRBJ1-2; TRBD1 might be the D (5 bases). V lost 0 bases and J 4 bases, leaving 15 bases between the germline ends. Germline values: CDR1 LNHNV, CDR2 YYDKDF (reference sequence). The CDR3 extends over 16 amino acids. This CDR3 reads CATSRDASTQGYGYTF. CDR3 DNA: TGTGCCACCAGCAGAGATGCTAGCACGCAGGGCTATGGCTACACCTTC.

The V call is TRBV25-1, the J call TRBJ2-3; tentative D call: TRBD1 (7 bases). V lost 2 bases, J lost 2 bases, and 17 bases lay in between. Germline V CDR1 and CDR2: MGHDK, SYGVNS. This CDR3 is built from 17 residues. The chain's CDR3 is CASSEGAGGTYTDTQYF. CDR3 sequence (DNA): TGTGCCAGCAGTGAAGGGGCAGGGGGGACCTACACAGATACGCAGTATTTT.